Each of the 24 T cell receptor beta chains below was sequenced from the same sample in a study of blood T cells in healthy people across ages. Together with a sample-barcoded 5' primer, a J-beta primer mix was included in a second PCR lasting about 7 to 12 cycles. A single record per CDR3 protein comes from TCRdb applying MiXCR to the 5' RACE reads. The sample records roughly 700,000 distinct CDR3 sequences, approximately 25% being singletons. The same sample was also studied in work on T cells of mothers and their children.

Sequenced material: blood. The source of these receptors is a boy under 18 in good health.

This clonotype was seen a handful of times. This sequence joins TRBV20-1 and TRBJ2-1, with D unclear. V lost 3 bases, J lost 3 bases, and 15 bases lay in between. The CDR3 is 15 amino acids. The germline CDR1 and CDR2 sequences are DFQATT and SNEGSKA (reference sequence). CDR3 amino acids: CSARDRRTNYNEQFF. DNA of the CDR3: TGCAGTGCTAGGGACCGCAGAACAAACTACAATGAGCAGTTCTTC.

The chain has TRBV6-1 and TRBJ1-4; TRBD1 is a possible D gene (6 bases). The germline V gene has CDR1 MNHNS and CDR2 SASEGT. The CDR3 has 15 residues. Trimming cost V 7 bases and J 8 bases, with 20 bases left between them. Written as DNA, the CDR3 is TGTGCCAGCAAACCGGGGGCGGTAGGAAAGGAAAAACTGTTTTTT. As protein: CASKPGAVGKEKLFF.

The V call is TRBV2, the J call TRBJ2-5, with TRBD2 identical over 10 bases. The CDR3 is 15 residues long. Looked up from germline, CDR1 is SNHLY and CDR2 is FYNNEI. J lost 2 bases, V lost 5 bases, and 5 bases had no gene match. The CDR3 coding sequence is TGTGCCAGCAGTCCGACTAGCGGGCAGCAAGAGACCCAGTACTTC. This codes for CASSPTSGQQETQYF.

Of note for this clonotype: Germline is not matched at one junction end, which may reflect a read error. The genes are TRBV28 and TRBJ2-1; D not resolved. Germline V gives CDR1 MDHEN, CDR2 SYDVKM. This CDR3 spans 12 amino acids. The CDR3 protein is CASSRTIGIQLF. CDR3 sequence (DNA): TGTGCCAGCAGTCGAACTATAGGGATACAGCTCTTC.

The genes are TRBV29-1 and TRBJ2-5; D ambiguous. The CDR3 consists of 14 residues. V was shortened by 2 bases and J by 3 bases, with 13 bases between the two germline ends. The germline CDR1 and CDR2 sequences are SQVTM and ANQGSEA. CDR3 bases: TGCAGCGTTGAAAGTTGGCTAGTCGAAGAGACCCAGTACTTC. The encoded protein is CSVESWLVEETQYF. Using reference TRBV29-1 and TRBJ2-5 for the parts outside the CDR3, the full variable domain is SAVISQKPSRDICQRGTSLTIQCQVDSQVTMMFWYRQQPGQSLTLIATANQGSEATYESGFVIDKFPISRPNLTFSTLTVSNMSPEDSSIYLCSVESWLVEETQYFGPGTRLLVL.

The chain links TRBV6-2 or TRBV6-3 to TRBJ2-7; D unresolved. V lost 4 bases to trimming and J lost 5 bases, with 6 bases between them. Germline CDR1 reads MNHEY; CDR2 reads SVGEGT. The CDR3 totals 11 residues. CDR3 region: CASSSPHEQYF. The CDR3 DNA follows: TGTGCCAGCAGTTCCCCTCACGAGCAGTACTTC.

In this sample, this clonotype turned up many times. This CDR3 reads CASSLLASGSQSSYNEQFF. The CDR3 region has the DNA TGCGCCAGCAGCTTGTTGGCTAGCGGGAGTCAAAGCTCCTACAATGAGCAGTTCTTC. J is TRBJ2-1 and V is TRBV5-1; 10 positions agree with TRBD2. The CDR3 spans 19 residues. Germline values: CDR1 SGHRS, CDR2 YFSETQ. J was trimmed by 0 bases and V by 1 base; bases with no gene match: 10.

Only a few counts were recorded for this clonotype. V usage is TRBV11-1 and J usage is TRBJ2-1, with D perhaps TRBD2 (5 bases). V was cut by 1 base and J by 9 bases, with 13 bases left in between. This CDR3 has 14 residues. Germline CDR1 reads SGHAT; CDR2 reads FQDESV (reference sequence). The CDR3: CASSLVSLRGEQFF. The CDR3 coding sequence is TGTGCCAGCAGCTTAGTTTCCCTCCGGGGTGAGCAGTTCTTC.

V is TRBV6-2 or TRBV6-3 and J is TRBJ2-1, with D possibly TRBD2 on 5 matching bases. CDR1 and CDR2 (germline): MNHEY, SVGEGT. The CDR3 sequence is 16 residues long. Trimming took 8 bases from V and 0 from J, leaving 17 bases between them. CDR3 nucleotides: TGTGCCAGCCTAGCCAGCTACTGGAGCTCCTACAATGAGCAGTTCTTC. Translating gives CASLASYWSSYNEQFF.

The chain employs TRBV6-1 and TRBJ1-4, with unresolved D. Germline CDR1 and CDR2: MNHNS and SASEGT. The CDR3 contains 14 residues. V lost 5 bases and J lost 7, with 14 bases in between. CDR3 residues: CASSNPAGTEKLFF. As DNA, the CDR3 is TGTGCCAGCAGTAACCCAGCTGGTACTGAAAAACTGTTTTTT.

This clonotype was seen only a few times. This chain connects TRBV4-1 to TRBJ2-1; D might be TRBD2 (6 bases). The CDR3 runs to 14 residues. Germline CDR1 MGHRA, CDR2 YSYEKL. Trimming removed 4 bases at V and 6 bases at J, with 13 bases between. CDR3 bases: TGCGCCAGCAGCCGGCAGGGAGGATCCAATGAGCAGTTCTTC. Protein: CASSRQGGSNEQFF.

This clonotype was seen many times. The CDR3 sequence: CSVAGWDGETQYF. The CDR3, as DNA: TGCAGCGTTGCCGGATGGGATGGTGAGACCCAGTACTTC. The rearrangement links TRBV29-1 to TRBJ2-5; no clear D. V lost 4 bases to trimming and J lost 5 bases, with 14 bases between them. The CDR3 is 13 residues long. CDR1 and CDR2 (germline): SQVTM, ANQGSEA.

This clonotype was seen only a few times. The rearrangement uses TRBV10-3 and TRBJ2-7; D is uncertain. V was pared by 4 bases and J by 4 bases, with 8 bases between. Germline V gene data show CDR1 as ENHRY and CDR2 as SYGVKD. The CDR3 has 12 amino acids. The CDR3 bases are TGTGCCATCAGTGCTGAAGTTTACGAGCAGTACTTC. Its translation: CAISAEVYEQYF.

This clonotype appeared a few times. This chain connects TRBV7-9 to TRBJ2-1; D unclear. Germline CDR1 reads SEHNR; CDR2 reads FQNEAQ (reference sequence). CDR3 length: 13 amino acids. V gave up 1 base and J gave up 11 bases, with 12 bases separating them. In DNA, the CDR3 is TGTGCCAGCAGCTTAGGTCCGGCGTGGAAGCAGTTCTTC. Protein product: CASSLGPAWKQFF.

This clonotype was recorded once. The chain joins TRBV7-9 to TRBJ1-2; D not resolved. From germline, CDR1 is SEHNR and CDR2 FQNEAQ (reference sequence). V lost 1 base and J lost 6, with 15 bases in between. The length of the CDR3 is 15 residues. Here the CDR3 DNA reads TGTGCCAGCAGCTTAGTTAACAGCCTAGACCATGGCTACACCTTC. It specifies CASSLVNSLDHGYTF.

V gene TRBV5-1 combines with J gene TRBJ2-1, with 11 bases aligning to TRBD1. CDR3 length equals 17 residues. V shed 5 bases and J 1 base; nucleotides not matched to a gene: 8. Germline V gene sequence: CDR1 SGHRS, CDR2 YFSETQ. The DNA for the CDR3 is TGCGCCAGCAGGCCGGACAGGGGGCCTCCGTCCTACAATGAGCAGTTCTTC. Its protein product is CASRPDRGPPSYNEQFF.

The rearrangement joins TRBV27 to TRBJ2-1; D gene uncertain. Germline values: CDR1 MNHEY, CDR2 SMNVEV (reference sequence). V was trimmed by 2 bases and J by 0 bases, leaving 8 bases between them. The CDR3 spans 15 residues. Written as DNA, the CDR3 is TGTGCCAGCAGTTTACGCTTGAGCTCCTACAATGAGCAGTTCTTC. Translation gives CASSLRLSSYNEQFF.

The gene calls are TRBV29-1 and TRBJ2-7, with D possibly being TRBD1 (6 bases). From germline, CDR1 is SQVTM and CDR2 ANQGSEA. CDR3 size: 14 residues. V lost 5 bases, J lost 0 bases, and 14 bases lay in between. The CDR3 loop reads CSVIDRPSSYEQYF. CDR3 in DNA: TGCAGCGTTATTGACAGGCCGAGCTCCTACGAGCAGTACTTC.

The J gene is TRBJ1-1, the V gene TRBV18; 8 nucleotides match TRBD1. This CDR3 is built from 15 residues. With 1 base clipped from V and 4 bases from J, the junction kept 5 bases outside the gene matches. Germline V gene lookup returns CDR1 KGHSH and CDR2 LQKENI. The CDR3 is CASSPRQGSGTEAFF. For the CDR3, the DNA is TGTGCCAGCTCACCACGACAGGGGTCGGGCACTGAAGCTTTCTTT.

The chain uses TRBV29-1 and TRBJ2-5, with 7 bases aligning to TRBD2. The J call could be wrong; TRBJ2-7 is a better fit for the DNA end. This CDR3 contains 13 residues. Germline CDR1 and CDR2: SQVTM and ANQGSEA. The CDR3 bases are TGCAGCGTGGTGAGCGGGGACTCCTACGAGCAGTACTTC. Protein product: CSVVSGDSYEQYF.

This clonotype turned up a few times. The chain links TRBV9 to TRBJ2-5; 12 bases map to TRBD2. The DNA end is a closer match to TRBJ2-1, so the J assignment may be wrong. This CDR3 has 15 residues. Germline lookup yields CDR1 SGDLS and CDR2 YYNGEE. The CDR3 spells CASSVSSGGAGEQFF. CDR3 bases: TGTGCCAGCAGCGTTTCTAGCGGGGGGGCGGGTGAGCAGTTCTTC.

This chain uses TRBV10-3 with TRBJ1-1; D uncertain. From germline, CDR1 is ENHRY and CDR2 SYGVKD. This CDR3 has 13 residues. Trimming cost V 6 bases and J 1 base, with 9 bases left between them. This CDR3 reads CAISLEENTEAFF. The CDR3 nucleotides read TGTGCCATCAGCCTAGAGGAGAACACTGAAGCTTTCTTT.

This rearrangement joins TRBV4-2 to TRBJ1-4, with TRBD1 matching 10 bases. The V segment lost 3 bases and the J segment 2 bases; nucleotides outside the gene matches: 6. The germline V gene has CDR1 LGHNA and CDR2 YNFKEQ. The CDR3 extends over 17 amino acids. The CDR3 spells CASSHAGTGATNEKLFF. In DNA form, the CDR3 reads TGTGCCAGCAGCCACGCCGGGACAGGGGCCACTAATGAAAAACTGTTTTTT.

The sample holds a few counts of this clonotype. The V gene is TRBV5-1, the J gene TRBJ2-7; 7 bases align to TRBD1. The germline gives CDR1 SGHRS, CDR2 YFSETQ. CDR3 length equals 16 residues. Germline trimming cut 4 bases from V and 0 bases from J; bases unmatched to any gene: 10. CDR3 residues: CASSPNGQVLSYEQYF. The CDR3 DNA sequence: TGCGCCAGCAGCCCGAATGGACAGGTTCTCTCCTACGAGCAGTACTTC. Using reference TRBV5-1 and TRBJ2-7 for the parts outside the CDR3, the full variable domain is KAGVTQTPRYLIKTRGQQVTLSCSPISGHRSVSWYQQTPGQGLQFLFEYFSETQRNKGNFPGRFSGRQFSNSRSEMNVSTLELGDSALYLCASSPNGQVLSYEQYFGPGTRLTVT.